These 23 T cell receptor beta chains were sequenced from one sample in a study of blood T cell repertoires in COVID-19. TCRdb's table, derived via immunoSEQ multiplex PCR, lists solely in-frame clones and lacks some. The data show fewer than 350,000 clones, approximately 91% seen once. Sample: PBMCs or T cells enriched from blood (not recorded which). These receptors originate from a woman aged 40 to 50 with acute COVID-19.

CDR3 sequence: CASSAGLAGNEQYF. In DNA, the CDR3 is TGTGCCAGCAGCGCCGGACTAGCGGGAAACGAGCAGTACTTC. The genes are TRBV5-4 and TRBJ2-7; 12 bases are a match to TRBD2. Per the germline V gene, CDR1 is SGHNT and CDR2 is YYREEE (reference sequence). Losses at the gene ends were 4 bases for V and 5 bases for J; bases not matched to a gene: 4. The CDR3 has 14 residues.

This chain links TRBV7-3 with TRBJ1-1; unclear D gene. This CDR3 is built from 14 residues. Per the germline V gene, CDR1 is SGHTA and CDR2 is FQGTGA. Trimming left V 6 bases short and J 5 bases short, with 16 bases between. The chain's CDR3 is CASSQEGGWTEAFF. Written as DNA, the CDR3 is TGTGCCAGCAGTCAGGAGGGAGGTTGGACTGAAGCTTTCTTT.

The rearrangement links TRBV19 to TRBJ2-4; TRBD2 agrees at 8 bases. CDR1 and CDR2 from the germline V gene are LNHDA and SQIVND (reference sequence). V gave up 0 bases and J gave up 3 bases; unmatched junction bases: 4. This CDR3 has 16 residues. The CDR3 protein is CASSIDPAGDKNIQYF. CDR3 coding DNA: TGTGCCAGTAGTATAGATCCAGCGGGGGACAAAAACATTCAGTACTTC.

The rearrangement links TRBV14 to TRBJ1-6; D is undetermined. The CDR3 sequence is 15 residues long. The germline gives CDR1 SGHDN, CDR2 FVKESK. V lost 4 bases and J 1 base, leaving 8 bases between the germline ends. CDR3: CASSPPGSYNSPLHF. In nucleotides, the CDR3 is TGTGCCAGCAGCCCCCCGGGTTCCTATAATTCACCCCTCCACTTT. The full variable domain, completed using reference TRBV14 and TRBJ1-6, is EAGVTQFPSHSVIEKGQTVTLRCDPISGHDNLYWYRRVMGKEIKFLLHFVKESKQDESGMPNNRFLAERTGGTYSTLKVQPAELEDSGVYFCASSPPGSYNSPLHFGNGTRLTVT.

The table lists this clone with a few counts. The gene calls are TRBV30 and TRBJ1-1; D gene uncertain. Trimming stripped 5 bases from V and 1 base from J, with 17 bases between. Per germline, CDR1 GTSNPN and CDR2 SVGIG (reference sequence). The CDR3 totals 15 residues. CDR3 protein: CAWGLAGAGNTEAFF. The CDR3 DNA is TGTGCCTGGGGTCTAGCGGGTGCAGGGAACACTGAAGCTTTCTTT.

This chain links TRBV12-3 or TRBV12-4 with TRBJ1-1, with D perhaps matching TRBD1 (5 bases). The V end lost 3 bases, the J end lost 6 bases, and 8 bases lay between the germline ends. The length of the CDR3 is 12 residues. CDR3 sequence reads: CASSFGAPEAFF. CDR3 nucleotides: TGTGCCAGCAGTTTTGGGGCCCCTGAAGCTTTCTTT.

This clone appeared a single time. The chain's CDR3 is CASSIFGGSVYNEQFF. The DNA for the CDR3 is TGTGCCAGTAGTATTTTCGGCGGGAGTGTTTACAATGAGCAGTTCTTC. The V call is TRBV19, the J call TRBJ2-1; TRBD2 matches 7 bases. The CDR3 contains 16 residues. Looked up from germline, CDR1 is LNHDA and CDR2 is SQIVND (reference sequence). With 3 bases clipped from V and 4 bases from J, the junction kept 9 bases outside the gene matches.

The gene calls are TRBV12-3 or TRBV12-4 and TRBJ2-7; D is unresolved. The V end was cut by 6 bases, the J end by 3 bases, with 6 bases between. This CDR3 contains 11 residues. CDR3 region: CASSRLYEQYF. The CDR3 region has the DNA TGTGCCAGCAGCCGTCTCTACGAGCAGTACTTC.

The chain employs TRBV21-1 and TRBJ1-2. TRBV21-1 constitutes a pseudogene. This CDR3 spans 13 amino acids. The CDR3 spells CASSNPRVYGYTF. The CDR3 nucleotides read TGTGCCAGCAGCAACCCCCGCGTCTATGGCTACACCTTC.

J is TRBJ1-1 and V is TRBV11-2; tentative D call: TRBD1 (5 bases). Trimming stripped 4 bases from V and 2 bases from J, with 8 bases between. This CDR3 region has 13 residues. The germline gives CDR1 SGHAT, CDR2 FQNNGV. CDR3 DNA: TGTGCCAGCAGCTACGACAGCAACACTGAAGCTTTCTTT. Protein product: CASSYDSNTEAFF.

This clone showed up just once. The rearrangement uses TRBV27 and TRBJ1-2, with 7 positions matching TRBD1. V lost 5 bases, J lost 6 bases, and 18 bases stayed unmatched. The germline CDR1 and CDR2 sequences are MNHEY and SMNVEV (reference sequence). The CDR3 runs to 17 residues. CDR3 loop: CASSIIAGVEGADGYTF. Here the CDR3 DNA reads TGTGCCAGCAGTATTATTGCCGGCGTGGAGGGGGCGGATGGCTACACCTTC.

This sequence joins TRBV18 and TRBJ2-7, with D unclear. V was cut by 2 bases and J by 4 bases, with 9 bases left in between. The CDR3 consists of 13 residues. Germline V gene data show CDR1 as KGHSH and CDR2 as LQKENI. As DNA, the CDR3 is TGTGCCAGCTCACCAGAGAGAGATTACGAGCAGTACTTC. Translation: CASSPERDYEQYF.

This clone was recorded a few times. The genes are TRBV5-1 and TRBJ1-1, with TRBD1 matching 8 bases. This CDR3 comprises 12 residues. The germline V gene has CDR1 SGHRS and CDR2 YFSETQ. J gave up 8 bases and V 7 bases, and 7 bases lay outside the gene matches. In DNA, the CDR3 is TGCGCCAGCCACGAACCAGGGGGCGAAGCTTTCTTT. Translated, it gives CASHEPGGEAFF.

The chain uses TRBV11-3 and TRBJ2-7; a weak D match, TRBD2 (5 bases). Per the germline V gene, CDR1 is SGHNT and CDR2 is YENEEA. This CDR3 contains 14 residues. V was shortened by 1 base and J by 5 bases, with 12 bases between the two germline ends. The CDR3 DNA is TGTGCCAGCAGCTTAGGGCGGAGGCAGGACGAGCAGTACTTC. Protein sequence: CASSLGRRQDEQYF.

The gene calls are TRBV19 and TRBJ2-1; no firm D call. This CDR3 is 13 amino acids long. Trimming cost V 1 base and J 8 bases, with 9 bases left between them. The germline gives CDR1 LNHDA, CDR2 SQIVND (reference sequence). In DNA form, the CDR3 reads TGTGCCAGTAGTATAGGAAGAGATTATGAGCAGTTCTTC. It codes for CASSIGRDYEQFF.

J is TRBJ2-1 and V is TRBV27, with a possible D match to TRBD2 (6 bases). The V and J ends lost 5 bases and 0 bases respectively, with 11 bases between them. Germline V gene data show CDR1 as MNHEY and CDR2 as SMNVEV (reference sequence). The CDR3 sequence is 15 residues long. DNA of the CDR3: TGTGCCAGCAGTCTAGCGTGGAGCTCCTACAATGAGCAGTTCTTC. Protein sequence: CASSLAWSSYNEQFF.

V is TRBV18 and J is TRBJ1-2, with D perhaps matching TRBD1 (6 bases). Germline V gene data show CDR1 as KGHSH and CDR2 as LQKENI. The CDR3 is 15 amino acids. V was pared by 4 bases and J by 4 bases, with 16 bases between. The CDR3 loop is CASSRLDSSGYGYTF. CDR3 nucleotides: TGTGCCAGCTCACGCTTGGACAGTAGTGGCTATGGCTACACCTTC.

This chain connects TRBV7-3 to TRBJ1-6; no definite D call. Trimming took off 4 bases at V and 7 bases at J, with 14 bases between the two ends. Germline V lookup: CDR1 SGHTA, CDR2 FQGTGA. The CDR3 runs to 15 residues. This CDR3 reads CASSSRGGQNSPLHF. The CDR3, as DNA: TGTGCCAGCAGCTCCCGGGGAGGTCAAAATTCACCCCTCCACTTT.

The chain couples TRBV12-3 or TRBV12-4 to TRBJ2-3; D uncertain. The CDR3 has 12 residues. The V gene lost 3 bases and the J gene lost 3 bases, with 4 bases spanning the gap. The CDR3 reads CASSFATDTQYF. CDR3 DNA: TGTGCCAGCAGTTTCGCGACAGATACGCAGTATTTT.

The CDR3 protein is CASSKADRTDTQYF. The DNA of the CDR3 is TGTGCCAGCAGCAAAGCGGACAGGACAGATACGCAGTATTTT. The rearrangement joins TRBV21-1 to TRBJ2-3; no DNA check was done on the table's D call, TRBD1. TRBV21-1 is deemed a pseudogene. The CDR3 is made up of 14 amino acids.

The chain carries TRBV24-1 and TRBJ2-7; a possible D gene is TRBD2 (6 bases). The V and J ends lost 11 bases and 8 bases respectively, with 15 bases between them. Germline V CDR1 and CDR2: KGHDR, SFDVKD. This CDR3 spans 11 amino acids. The CDR3 protein is CAIQAGGQQYF. CDR3 nucleotides: TGTGCCATTCAAGCCGGGGGACAGCAGTACTTC.

The chain links TRBV4-1 to TRBJ2-7; 14 nucleotides agree with TRBD2. CDR3 length equals 16 residues. Germline V gives CDR1 MGHRA, CDR2 YSYEKL. Losses at the gene ends were 5 bases for V and 5 bases for J; bases not matched to a gene: 8. Here the CDR3 reads CASSGGGLAGGNEQYF. Written as DNA, the CDR3 is TGCGCCAGCAGCGGGGGCGGACTAGCGGGGGGCAACGAGCAGTACTTC.

The chain has TRBV19 and TRBJ1-1; D unclear. This CDR3 contains 13 residues. The germline V gene has CDR1 LNHDA and CDR2 SQIVND (reference sequence). V shed 10 bases and J shed 0 bases, with 12 bases lying between them. This chain's CDR3 is CATSVRMNTEAFF. The CDR3 region has the DNA TGTGCCACCTCGGTTCGAATGAACACTGAAGCTTTCTTT.